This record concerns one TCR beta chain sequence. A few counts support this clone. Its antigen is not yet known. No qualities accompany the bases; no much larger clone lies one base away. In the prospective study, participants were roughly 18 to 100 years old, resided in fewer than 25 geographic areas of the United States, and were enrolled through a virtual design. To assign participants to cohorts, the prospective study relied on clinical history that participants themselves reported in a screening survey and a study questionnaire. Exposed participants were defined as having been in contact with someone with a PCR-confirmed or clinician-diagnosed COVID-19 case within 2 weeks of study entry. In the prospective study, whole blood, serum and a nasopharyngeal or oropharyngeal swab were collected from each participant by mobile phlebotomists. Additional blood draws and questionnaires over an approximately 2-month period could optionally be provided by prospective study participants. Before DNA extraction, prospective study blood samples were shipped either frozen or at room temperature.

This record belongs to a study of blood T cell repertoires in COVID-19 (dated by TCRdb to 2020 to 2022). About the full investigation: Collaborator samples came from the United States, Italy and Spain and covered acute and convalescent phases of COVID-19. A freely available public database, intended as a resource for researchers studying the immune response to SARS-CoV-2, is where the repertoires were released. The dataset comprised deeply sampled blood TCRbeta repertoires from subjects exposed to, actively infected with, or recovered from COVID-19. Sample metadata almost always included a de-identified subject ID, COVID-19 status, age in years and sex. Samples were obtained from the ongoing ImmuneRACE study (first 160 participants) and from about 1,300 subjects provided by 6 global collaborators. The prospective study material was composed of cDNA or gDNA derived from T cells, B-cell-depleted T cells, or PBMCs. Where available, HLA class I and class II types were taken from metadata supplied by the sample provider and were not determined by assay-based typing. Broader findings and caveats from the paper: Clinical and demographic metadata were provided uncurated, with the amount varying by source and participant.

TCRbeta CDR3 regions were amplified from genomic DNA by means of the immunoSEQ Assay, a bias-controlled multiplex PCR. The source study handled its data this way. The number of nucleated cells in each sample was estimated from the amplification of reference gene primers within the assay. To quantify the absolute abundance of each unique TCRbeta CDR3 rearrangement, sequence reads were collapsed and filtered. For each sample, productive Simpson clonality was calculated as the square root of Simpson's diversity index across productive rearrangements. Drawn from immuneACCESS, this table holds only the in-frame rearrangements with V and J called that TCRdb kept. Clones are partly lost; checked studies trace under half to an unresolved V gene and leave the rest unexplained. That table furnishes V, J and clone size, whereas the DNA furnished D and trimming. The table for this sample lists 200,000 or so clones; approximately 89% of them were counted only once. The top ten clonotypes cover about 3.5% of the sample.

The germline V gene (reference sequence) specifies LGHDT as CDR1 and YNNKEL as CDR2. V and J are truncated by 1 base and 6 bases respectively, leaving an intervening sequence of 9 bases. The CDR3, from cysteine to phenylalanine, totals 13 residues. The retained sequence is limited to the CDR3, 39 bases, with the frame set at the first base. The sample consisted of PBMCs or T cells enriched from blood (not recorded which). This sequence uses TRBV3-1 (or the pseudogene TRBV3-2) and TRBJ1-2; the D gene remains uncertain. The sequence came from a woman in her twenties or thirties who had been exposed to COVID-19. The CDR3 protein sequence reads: CASSQGSLNGYTF. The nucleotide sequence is TGTGCCAGCAGCCAAGGTTCCCTAAATGGCTACACCTTC.